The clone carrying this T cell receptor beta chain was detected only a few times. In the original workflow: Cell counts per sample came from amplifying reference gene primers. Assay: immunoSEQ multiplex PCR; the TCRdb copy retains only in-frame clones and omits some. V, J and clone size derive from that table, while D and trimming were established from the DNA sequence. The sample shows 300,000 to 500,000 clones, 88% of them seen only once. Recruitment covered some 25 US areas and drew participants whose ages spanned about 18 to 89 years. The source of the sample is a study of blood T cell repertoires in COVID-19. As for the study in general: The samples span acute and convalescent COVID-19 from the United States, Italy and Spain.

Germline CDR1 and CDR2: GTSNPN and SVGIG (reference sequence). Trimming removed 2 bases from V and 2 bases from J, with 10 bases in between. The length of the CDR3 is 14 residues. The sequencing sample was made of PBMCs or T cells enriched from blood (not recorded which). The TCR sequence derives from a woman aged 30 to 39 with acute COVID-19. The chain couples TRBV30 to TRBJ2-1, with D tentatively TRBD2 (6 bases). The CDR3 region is CAWSYGGAYNEQFF. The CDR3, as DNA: TGTGCCTGGAGTTACGGGGGAGCCTACAATGAGCAGTTCTTC. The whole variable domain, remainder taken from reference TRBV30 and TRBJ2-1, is SQTIHQWPATLVQPVGSPLSLECTVEGTSNPNLYWYRQAAGRGLQLLFYSVGIGQISSEVPQNLSASRPQDRQFILSSKKLLLSDSGFYLCAWSYGGAYNEQFFGPGTRLTVL.